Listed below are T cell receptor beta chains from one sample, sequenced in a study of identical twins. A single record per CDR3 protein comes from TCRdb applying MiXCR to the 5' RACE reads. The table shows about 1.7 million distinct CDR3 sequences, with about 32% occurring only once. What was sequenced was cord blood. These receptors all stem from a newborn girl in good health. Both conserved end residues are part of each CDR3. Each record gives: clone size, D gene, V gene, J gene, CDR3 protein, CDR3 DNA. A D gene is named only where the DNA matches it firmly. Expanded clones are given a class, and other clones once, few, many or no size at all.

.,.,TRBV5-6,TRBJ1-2,CASSAHLWGTRLDYGYTF,TGTGCCAGCAGCGCCCACCTCTGGGGAACAAGGCTTGACTATGGCTACACCTTC
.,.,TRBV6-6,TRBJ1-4,CASSYRGYAEKLFF,TGTGCCAGCAGTTACAGGGGTTACGCGGAAAAACTGTTTTTT
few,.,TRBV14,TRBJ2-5,CASSGTGAFWEYF,TGTGCCAGCAGCGGGACCGGGGCTTTCTGGGAGTACTTC
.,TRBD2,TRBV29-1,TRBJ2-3,CSVDLSILAGEPVGQYF,TGCAGCGTTGACCTAAGTATACTAGCGGGAGAGCCGGTCGGGCAGTATTTT
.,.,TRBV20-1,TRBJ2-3,CSATAWATDTQYF,TGCAGTGCTACCGCTTGGGCCACAGATACGCAGTATTTT
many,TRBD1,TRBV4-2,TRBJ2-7,CASSQGQGSSYEQYF,TGTGCCAGCAGCCAAGGACAGGGCAGCTCCTACGAGCAGTACTTC
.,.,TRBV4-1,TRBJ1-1,CASSHPLLGAEAFF,TGCGCCAGCAGCCATCCCTTACTTGGGGCTGAAGCTTTCTTT
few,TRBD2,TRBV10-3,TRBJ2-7,CAITVAGIGNEQYF,TGTGCCATCACTGTAGCGGGGATTGGCAATGAGCAGTACTTC
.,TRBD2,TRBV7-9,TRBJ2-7,CASSTTGLAGDEQYF,TGTGCCAGCAGTACTACCGGACTAGCGGGGGACGAGCAGTACTTC
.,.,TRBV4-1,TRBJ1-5,CAGSLTVNQPRHF,TGCGCCGGCAGCTTGACAGTCAATCAGCCCCGGCATTTT
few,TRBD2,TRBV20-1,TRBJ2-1,CSARDGGGRGSYNEQFF,TGCAGTGCTAGAGATGGGGGCGGGAGGGGCTCCTACAATGAGCAGTTCTTC
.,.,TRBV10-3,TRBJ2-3,CAIGRAGLQYTQYF,TGTGCCATCGGGCGCGCGGGACTGCAGTATACGCAGTATTTT
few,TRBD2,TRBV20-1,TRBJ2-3,CSATDGGGRTDTQYF,TGCAGTGCTACGGACGGGGGGGGTCGCACAGATACGCAGTATTTT
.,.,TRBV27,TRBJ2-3,CASSLEGFGPRTDTQYF,TGTGCCAGCAGTTTAGAAGGCTTCGGACCCCGCACAGATACGCAGTATTTT
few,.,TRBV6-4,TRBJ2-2,CASSKENTGELFF,TGTGCCAGCAGTAAGGAGAACACCGGGGAGCTGTTTTTT
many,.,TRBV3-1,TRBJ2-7,CASSQGGREQYF,TGTGCCAGCAGCCAGGGAGGACGTGAGCAGTACTTC
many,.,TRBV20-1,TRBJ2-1,CSARPYNEQFF,TGCAGTGCTAGACCCTACAATGAGCAGTTCTTC
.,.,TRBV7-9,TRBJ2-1,CASSSPLQTYEQFF,TGTGCCAGCAGCTCTCCCCTCCAGACTTACGAGCAGTTCTTC
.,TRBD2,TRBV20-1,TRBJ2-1,CSPGTSAYNEHFF,TGCAGTCCGGGGACTAGCGCTTACAATGAGCACTTCTTC
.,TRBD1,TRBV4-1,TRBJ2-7,CTSSLRDSLYEQYF,TGCACCAGCAGCCTACGGGACAGCCTCTACGAGCAGTACTTC
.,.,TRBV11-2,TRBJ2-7,CASSLESHNEQYF,TGTGCCAGCAGCTTAGAATCTCACAATGAGCAGTACTTC
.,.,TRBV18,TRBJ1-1,CASSQGDDRLAFF,TGTGCCAGCTCCCAAGGGGATGATCGATTGGCTTTCTTT
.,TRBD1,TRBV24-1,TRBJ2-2,CATSPRQGRTGELFF,TGTGCCACCAGTCCCAGACAGGGGAGGACCGGGGAGCTGTTTTTT
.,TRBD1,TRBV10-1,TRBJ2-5,CASSRGPAETQYF,TGCGCCAGCAGCAGGGGGCCGGCGGAGACCCAGTACTTC
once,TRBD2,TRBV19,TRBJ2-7,CASSIGLAGGPSGNEQYF,TGTGCCAGTAGTATCGGACTAGCGGGAGGGCCCAGCGGCAATGAGCAGTACTTC
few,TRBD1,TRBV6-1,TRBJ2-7,CASHRDRTSYEQYF,TGTGCCAGTCACCGGGACAGGACCTCCTACGAGCAGTACTTC